This T cell receptor beta chain was identified during a study of molecular identifiers for immune sequencing clone quantification. This clonotype was counted at least ten times. One entry per CDR3 protein, called by TCRdb with MiXCR from the PCR reads. The sample lists around 320,000 distinct CDR3 sequences; about 23% were seen once. Germline values: CDR1 SEHNR, CDR2 FQNEAQ (reference sequence). V lost 7 bases and J 2 bases, leaving 14 bases between the germline ends. This CDR3 is 14 amino acids long. The chain employs TRBV7-9 and TRBJ2-5, with D possibly matching TRBD1 (6 bases). The specimen sequenced was naive CD8+ T cells from blood, with Jurkat cell RNA spiked in. Subset denoted: FACS-sorted CD8+CD4-CCR7+CD45RA+ naive T cells. The source is a human donor in good health. Some libraries in this study had Jurkat cell RNA spiked in. The CDR3 sequence is CASTAWTEQETQYF. CDR3 DNA: TGTGCCAGCACCGCTTGGACAGAACAAGAGACCCAGTACTTC.